This T cell receptor beta chain stems from a study of T-cell reconstitution after alpha-beta-depleted transplantation in children. Findings and caveats of the study: Diversity of TCRbeta at day 60 was high in some patients, arising from surviving recipient T cells and thymic progenitors. There were reportedly several hundred expanded graft clones from which alpha-beta T cells came about two months after transplant. Hyperexpanded clones declined; after one year, newly produced T cells mostly supplied diversity.

This sample's TCRbeta library carried unique molecular identifier barcodes. TCRdb itself ran the PCR reads through MiXCR, one entry per CDR3 protein. The table shows around 370,000 distinct CDR3 sequences, with about 17% occurring only once. Germline V lookup: CDR1 KGHDR, CDR2 SFDVKD. Trimming took off 2 bases at V and 0 bases at J, with 8 bases between the two ends. This CDR3 region has 15 residues. Notes on this clonotype: Its antigen remains unknown.

This chain uses TRBV24-1 with TRBJ2-3; D call uncertain. The specimen comprised PBMCs, mostly from graft donor cells, sampled 360 days after TCRalphabeta/CD19-depleted stem cell transplant. The TCR sequence derives from a male patient aged 2 to 9 who had a stem cell transplant for acute lymphoblastic leukemia, so the T cells may come from the graft donor. The CDR3 is CATSDSGRSTDTQYF. As DNA, the CDR3 is TGTGCCACCAGTGATTCCGGACGGAGCACAGATACGCAGTATTTT.